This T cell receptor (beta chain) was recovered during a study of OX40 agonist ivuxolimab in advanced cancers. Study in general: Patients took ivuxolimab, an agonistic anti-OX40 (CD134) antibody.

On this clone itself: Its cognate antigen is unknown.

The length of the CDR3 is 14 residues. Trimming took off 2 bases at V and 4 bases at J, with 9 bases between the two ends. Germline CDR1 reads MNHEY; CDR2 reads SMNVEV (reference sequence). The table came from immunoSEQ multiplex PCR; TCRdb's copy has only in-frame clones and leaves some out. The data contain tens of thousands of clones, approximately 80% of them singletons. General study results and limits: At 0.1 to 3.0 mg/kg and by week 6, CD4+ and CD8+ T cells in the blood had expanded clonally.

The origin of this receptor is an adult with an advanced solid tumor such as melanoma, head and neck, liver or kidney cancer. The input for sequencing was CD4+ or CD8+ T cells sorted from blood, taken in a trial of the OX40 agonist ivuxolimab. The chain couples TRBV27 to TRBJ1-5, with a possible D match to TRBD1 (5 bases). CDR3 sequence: CASSLRGGNQPQHF. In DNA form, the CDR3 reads TGTGCCAGCAGTTTACGGGGGGGGAATCAGCCCCAGCATTTT.